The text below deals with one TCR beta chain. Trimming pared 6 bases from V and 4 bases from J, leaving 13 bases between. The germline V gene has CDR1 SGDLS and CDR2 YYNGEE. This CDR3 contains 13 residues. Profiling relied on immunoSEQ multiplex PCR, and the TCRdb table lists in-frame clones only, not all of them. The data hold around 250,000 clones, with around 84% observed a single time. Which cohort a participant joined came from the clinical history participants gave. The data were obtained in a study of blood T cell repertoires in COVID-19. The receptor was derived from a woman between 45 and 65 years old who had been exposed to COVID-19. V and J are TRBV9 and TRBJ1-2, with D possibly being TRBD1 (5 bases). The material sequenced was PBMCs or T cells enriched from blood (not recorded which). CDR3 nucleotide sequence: TGTGCCAGCAAGGCCCCCGGGGGCTATGGCTACACCTTC. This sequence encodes CASKAPGGYGYTF.